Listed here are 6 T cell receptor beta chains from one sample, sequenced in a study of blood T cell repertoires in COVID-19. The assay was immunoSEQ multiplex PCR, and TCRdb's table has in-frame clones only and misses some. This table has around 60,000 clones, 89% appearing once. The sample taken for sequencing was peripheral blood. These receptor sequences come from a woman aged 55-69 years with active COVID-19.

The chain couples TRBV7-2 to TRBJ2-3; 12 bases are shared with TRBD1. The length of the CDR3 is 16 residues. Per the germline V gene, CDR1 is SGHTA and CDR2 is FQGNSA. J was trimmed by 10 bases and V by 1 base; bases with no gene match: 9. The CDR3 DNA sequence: TGTGCCAGCAGCTTAGAGGGACAGGGGGCGCGCCTGGCGCAGTATTTT. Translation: CASSLEGQGARLAQYF.

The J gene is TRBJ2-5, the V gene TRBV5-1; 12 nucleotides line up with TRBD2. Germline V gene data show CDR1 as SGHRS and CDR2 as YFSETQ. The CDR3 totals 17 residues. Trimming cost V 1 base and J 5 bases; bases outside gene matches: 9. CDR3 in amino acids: CASSLRASGGAEETQYF. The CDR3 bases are TGCGCCAGCAGCTTGCGGGCTAGCGGGGGGGCTGAGGAGACCCAGTACTTC.

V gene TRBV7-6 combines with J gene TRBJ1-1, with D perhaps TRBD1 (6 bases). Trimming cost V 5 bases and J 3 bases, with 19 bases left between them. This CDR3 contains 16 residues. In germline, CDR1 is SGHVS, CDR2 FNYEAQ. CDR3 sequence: CASSDRDKGPHTEAFF. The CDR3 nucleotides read TGTGCCAGCAGCGACCGGGACAAGGGGCCCCACACTGAAGCTTTCTTT. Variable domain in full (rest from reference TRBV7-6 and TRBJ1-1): GAGVSQSPRYKVTKRGQDVALRCDPISGHVSLYWYRQALGQGPEFLTYFNYEAQQDKSGLPNDRFSAERPEGSISTLTIQRTEQRDSAMYRCASSDRDKGPHTEAFFGQGTRLTVV.

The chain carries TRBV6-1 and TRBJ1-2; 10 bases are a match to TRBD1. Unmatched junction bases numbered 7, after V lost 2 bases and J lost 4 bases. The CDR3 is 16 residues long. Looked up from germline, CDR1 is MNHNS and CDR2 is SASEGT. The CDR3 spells CASSELGWDRGYGYTF. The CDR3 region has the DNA TGTGCCAGCAGTGAATTGGGGTGGGACAGGGGCTATGGCTACACCTTC.

The CDR3 sequence is CASSQGQGSSYNSPLHF. As DNA, the CDR3 is TGCGCCAGCAGCCAAGGACAGGGCTCTTCCTATAATTCACCCCTCCACTTT. The gene calls are TRBV5-1 and TRBJ1-6; TRBD1 aligns across 8 bases. The CDR3 contains 17 residues. CDR1 is SGHRS and CDR2 is YFSETQ in the germline V gene. V trimming: 4 bases; J trimming: 1 base; junction bases outside the gene matches: 7.

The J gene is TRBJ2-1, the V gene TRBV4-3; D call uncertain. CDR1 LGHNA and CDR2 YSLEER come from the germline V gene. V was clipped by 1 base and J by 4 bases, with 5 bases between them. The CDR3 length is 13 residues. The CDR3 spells CASSQALYNEQFF. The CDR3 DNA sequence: TGCGCCAGCAGCCAAGCTCTGTACAATGAGCAGTTCTTC.